A single TCR beta chain is shown here with its context. The repertoire was sequenced with immunoSEQ multiplex PCR; TCRdb's copy has only in-frame clones and lacks some. The sample has roughly 65,000 clones; around nine tenths are singletons. Trimming stripped 0 bases from V and 1 base from J, with 16 bases between. The CDR3 is 18 amino acids. CDR1 is SGHAT, CDR2 FQNNGV, per germline. This sample is part of a study of OX40 agonist ivuxolimab in advanced cancers. The TCR comes from an adult with an advanced solid tumor such as melanoma, head and neck, liver or kidney cancer. Material: CD4+ or CD8+ T cells sorted from blood, obtained in a trial of the OX40 agonist ivuxolimab. The chain recombines TRBV11-2 with TRBJ2-1, with D perhaps TRBD1 (6 bases). CDR3 coding DNA: TGTGCCAGCAGCTTAGAGGTCCCGGACAGCCGGTCCTACAATGAGCAGTTCTTC. Protein: CASSLEVPDSRSYNEQFF.